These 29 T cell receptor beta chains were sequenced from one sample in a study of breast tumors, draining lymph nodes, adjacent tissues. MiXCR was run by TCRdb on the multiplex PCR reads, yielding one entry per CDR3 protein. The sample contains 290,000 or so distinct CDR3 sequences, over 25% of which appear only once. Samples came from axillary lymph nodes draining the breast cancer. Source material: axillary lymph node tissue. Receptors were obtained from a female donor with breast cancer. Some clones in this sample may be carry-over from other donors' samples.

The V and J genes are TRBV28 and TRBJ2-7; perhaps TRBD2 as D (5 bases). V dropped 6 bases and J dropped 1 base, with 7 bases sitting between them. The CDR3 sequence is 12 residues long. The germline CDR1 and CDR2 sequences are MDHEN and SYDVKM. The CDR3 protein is CASSRESYEQYF. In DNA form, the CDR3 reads TGTGCCAGCAGCCGGGAATCCTACGAGCAGTACTTC.

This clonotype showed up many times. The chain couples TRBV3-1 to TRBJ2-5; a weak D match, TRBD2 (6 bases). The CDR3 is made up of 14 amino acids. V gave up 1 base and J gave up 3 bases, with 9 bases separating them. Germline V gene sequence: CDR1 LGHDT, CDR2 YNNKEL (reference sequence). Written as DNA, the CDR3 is TGTGCCAGCAGCCAAGCGGGAGCCAAAGAGACCCAGTACTTC. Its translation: CASSQAGAKETQYF.

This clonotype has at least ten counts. CDR3 DNA sequence: TGTGCCAGCAGCCATGGAGCGGGCCCTGGGAACGAGCAGTACTTC. Residues: CASSHGAGPGNEQYF. J is TRBJ2-7 and V is TRBV11-2, with D possibly TRBD2 on 6 matching bases. The germline V and J ends were trimmed by 5 bases and 5 bases, with 19 bases remaining between them. CDR1 is SGHAT, CDR2 FQNNGV, per germline. The CDR3 is made up of 15 amino acids.

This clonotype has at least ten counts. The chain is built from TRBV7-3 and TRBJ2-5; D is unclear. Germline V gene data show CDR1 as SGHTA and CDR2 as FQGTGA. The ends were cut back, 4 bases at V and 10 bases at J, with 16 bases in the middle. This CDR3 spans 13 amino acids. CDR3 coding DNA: TGTGCCAGCAGCTCACGGGCAGCTAGTAACCAGTACTTC. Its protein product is CASSSRAASNQYF.

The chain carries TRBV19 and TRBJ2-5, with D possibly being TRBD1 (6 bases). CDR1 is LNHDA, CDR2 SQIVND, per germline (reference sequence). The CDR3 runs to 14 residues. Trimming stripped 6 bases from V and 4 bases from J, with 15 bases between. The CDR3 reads CASRGGDQGETQYF. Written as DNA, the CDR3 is TGTGCCAGTAGAGGGGGAGACCAGGGAGAGACCCAGTACTTC.

The CDR3 sequence: CASSLTQGWNEQFF. The CDR3 DNA follows: TGTGCCAGCTCATTGACTCAGGGGTGGAATGAGCAGTTCTTC. This chain connects TRBV18 to TRBJ2-1; tentative D call: TRBD1 (6 bases). Trimming shortened V by 5 bases and J by 7 bases, and 15 bases separated the two germline ends. The CDR3 sequence is 14 residues long. Looked up from germline, CDR1 is KGHSH and CDR2 is LQKENI.

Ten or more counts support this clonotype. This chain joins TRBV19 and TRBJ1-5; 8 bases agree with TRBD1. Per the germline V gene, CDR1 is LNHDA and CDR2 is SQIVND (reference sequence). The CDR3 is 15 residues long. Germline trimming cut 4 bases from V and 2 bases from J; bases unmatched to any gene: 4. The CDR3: CASSKQGGGNQPQHF. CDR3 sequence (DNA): TGTGCCAGTAGTAAACAGGGGGGTGGCAATCAGCCCCAGCATTTT.

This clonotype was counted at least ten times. The CDR3 here is CASSLAPPAEQYF. The CDR3 DNA follows: TGTGCCAGCAGCTTAGCCCCGCCGGCCGAGCAGTACTTC. This chain links TRBV11-2 with TRBJ2-7; no clear D. The CDR3 sequence is 13 residues long. Deletions cut 1 base from V and 6 bases from J, with 10 bases between. Germline CDR1 reads SGHAT; CDR2 reads FQNNGV.

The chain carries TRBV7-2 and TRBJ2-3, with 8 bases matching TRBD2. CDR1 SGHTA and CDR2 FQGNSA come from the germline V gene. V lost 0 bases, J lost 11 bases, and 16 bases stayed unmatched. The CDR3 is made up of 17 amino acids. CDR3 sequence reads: CASSLAPVAGGTNEQYF. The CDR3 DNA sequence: TGTGCCAGCAGCTTAGCCCCTGTTGCGGGAGGTACCAATGAGCAGTATTTT.

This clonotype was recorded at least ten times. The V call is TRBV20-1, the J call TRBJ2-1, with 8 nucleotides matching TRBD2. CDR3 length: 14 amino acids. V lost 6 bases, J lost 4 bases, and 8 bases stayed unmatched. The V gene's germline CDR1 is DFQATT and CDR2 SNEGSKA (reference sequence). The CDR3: CSASQRELYNEQFF. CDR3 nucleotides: TGCAGTGCCTCTCAGCGGGAGCTATACAATGAGCAGTTCTTC.

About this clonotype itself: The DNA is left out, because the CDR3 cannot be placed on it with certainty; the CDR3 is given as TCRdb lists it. The CDR3: CASSIYLCSVDRTGGHEQYF. V gene TRBV7-6 combines with J gene TRBJ2-7; the table's D gene call, TRBD1, was not cross checked with the DNA. From its first to its last residue, the CDR3 has 20 amino acids. Germline V CDR1 and CDR2: SGHVS, FNYEAQ.

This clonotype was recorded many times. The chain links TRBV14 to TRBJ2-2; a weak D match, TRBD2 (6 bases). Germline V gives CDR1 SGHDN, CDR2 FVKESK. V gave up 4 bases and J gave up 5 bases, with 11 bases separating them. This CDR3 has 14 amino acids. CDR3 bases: TGTGCCAGCAGCCGGAGGGCCGGGACCGGGGAGCTGTTTTTT. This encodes CASSRRAGTGELFF.

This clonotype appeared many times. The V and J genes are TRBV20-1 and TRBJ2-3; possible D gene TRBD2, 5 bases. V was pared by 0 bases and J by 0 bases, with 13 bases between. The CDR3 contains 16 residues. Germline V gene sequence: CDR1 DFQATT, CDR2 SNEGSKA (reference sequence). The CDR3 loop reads CSARDFLAASTDTQYF. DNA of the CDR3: TGCAGTGCTAGAGACTTCCTAGCTGCTAGCACAGATACGCAGTATTTT.

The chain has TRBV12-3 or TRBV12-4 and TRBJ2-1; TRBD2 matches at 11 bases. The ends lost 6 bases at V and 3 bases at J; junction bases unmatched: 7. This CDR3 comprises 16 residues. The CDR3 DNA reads TGTGCCAGCAGCGCTAATAGCGGGAGGGGCTACAATGAGCAGTTCTTC. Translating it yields CASSANSGRGYNEQFF.

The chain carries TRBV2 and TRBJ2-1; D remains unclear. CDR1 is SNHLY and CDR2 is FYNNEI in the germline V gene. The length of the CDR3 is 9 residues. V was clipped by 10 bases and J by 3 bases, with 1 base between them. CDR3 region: CAIYNEQFF. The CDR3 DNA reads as TGTGCCATCTACAATGAGCAGTTCTTC.

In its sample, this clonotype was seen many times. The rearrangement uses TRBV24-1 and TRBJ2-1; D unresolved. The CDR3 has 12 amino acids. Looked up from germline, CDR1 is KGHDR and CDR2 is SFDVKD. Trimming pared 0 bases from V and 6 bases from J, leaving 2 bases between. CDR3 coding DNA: TGTGCCACCAGTGATTTGGGCAATGAGCAGTTCTTC. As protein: CATSDLGNEQFF.

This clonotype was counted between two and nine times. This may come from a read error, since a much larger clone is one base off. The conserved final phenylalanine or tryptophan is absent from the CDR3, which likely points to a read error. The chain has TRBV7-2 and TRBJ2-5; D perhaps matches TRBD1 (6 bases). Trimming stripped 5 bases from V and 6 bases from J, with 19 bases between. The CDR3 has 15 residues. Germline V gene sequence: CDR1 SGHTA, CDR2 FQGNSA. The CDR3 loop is CASSHPQGSRKTQYL. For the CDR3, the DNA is TGTGCCAGCAGCCACCCCCAGGGGTCGCGCAAGACCCAGTACCTC.

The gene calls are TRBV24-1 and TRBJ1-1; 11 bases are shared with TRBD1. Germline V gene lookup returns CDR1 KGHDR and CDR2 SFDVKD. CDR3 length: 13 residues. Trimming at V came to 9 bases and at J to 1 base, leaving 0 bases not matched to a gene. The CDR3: CATGTGGNTEAFF. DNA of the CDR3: TGTGCCACCGGGACAGGGGGGAACACTGAAGCTTTCTTT.

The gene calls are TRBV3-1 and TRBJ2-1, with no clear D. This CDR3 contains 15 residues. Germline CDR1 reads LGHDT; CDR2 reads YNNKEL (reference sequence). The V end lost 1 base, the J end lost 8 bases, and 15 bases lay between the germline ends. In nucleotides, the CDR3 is TGTGCCAGCAGCCAAGTTTCAATCGAAAGTTATGAGCAGTTCTTC. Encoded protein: CASSQVSIESYEQFF.

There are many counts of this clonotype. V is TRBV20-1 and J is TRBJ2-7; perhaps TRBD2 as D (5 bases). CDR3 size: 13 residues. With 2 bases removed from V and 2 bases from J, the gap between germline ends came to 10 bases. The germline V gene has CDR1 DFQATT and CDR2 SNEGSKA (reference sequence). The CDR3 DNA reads TGCAGTGCTAGACAACTAGTCCCCTACGAGCAGTACTTC. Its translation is CSARQLVPYEQYF.

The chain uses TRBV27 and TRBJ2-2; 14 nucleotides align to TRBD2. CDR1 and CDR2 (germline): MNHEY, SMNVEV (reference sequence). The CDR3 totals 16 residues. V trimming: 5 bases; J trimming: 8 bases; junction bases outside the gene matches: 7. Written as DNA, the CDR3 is TGTGCCAGCAGTCCCCCGGGACTAGCGGGAGAAGGGGAGCTGTTTTTT. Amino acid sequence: CASSPPGLAGEGELFF.

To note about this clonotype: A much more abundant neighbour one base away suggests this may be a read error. CDR3 loop: CASSLYSGRGYGQYF. CDR3 sequence (DNA): TGTGCCAGCAGCTTATATAGCGGGAGAGGATACGGGCAGTACTTC. The chain carries TRBV11-2 and TRBJ2-7; 9 bases are a match to TRBD2. The CDR3 contains 15 residues. Germline V gene sequence: CDR1 SGHAT, CDR2 FQNNGV. Filled out from reference TRBV11-2 and TRBJ2-7, the complete variable domain reads EAGVAQSPRYKIIEKRQSVAFWCNPISGHATLYWYQQILGQGPKLLIQFQNNGVVDDSQLPKDRFSAERLKGVDSTLKIQPAKLEDSAVYLCASSLYSGRGYGQYFGPGTRLTVT.

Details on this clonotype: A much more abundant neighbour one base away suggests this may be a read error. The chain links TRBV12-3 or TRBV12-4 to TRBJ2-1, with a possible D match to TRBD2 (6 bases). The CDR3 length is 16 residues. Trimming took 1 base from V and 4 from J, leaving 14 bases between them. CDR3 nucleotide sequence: TGTGCCAGCAGTTTAGTCGGCGGGGTACCGTACAATGAGCAGTTCTTC. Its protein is CASSLVGGVPYNEQFF.

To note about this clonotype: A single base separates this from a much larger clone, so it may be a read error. CDR3 amino acids: CAGSLDPARHEQFF. The CDR3 DNA follows: TGTGCCGGCAGCTTAGATCCCGCTAGACACGAGCAGTTCTTC. The V gene is TRBV11-3, the J gene TRBJ2-1, with D unclear. In germline, CDR1 is SGHNT, CDR2 YENEEA. The CDR3 has 14 residues.

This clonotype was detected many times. CDR3 nucleotide sequence: TGTGCCAGCAGCTTAGGGCGGGAGGCCCAAGAGACCCAGTACTTC. Protein: CASSLGREAQETQYF. V usage is TRBV7-3 and J usage is TRBJ2-5, with 8 bases matching TRBD2. The CDR3 loop spans 15 amino acids. The ends lost 2 bases at V and 1 base at J; junction bases unmatched: 3. CDR1 is SGHTA, CDR2 FQGTGA, per germline.

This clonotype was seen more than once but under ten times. CDR3 sequence reads: CASSLKDTFYEQYF. CDR3 coding DNA: TGTGCCAGCAGTTTAAAGGACACCTTCTACGAGCAGTACTTC. The chain is built from TRBV27 and TRBJ2-7; D possibly corresponds to TRBD1 (5 bases). The ends were cut back, 2 bases at V and 3 bases at J, with 11 bases in the middle. CDR1 and CDR2 from the germline V gene are MNHEY and SMNVEV (reference sequence). This CDR3 is built from 14 residues.

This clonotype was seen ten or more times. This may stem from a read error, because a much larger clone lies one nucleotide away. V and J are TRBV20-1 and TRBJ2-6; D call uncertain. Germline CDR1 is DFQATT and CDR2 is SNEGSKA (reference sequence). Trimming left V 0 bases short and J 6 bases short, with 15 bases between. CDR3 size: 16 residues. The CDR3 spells CSARDERQAAANVLTF. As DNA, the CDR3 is TGCAGTGCTAGAGACGAGAGGCAGGCTGCGGCCAACGTCCTGACTTTC.

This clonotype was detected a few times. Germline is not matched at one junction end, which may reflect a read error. In DNA, the CDR3 is TGTGCTAGCAGCTTAGCGGAGGGGGCTGAAGCTTTCTTT. Translation: CASSLAEGAEAFF. V gene TRBV7-7 combines with J gene TRBJ1-1, with a possible D match to TRBD1 (6 bases). Germline V gives CDR1 SSHAT, CDR2 FNYEAQ (reference sequence). This CDR3 is 13 amino acids long.

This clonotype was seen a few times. The CDR3 DNA is TGTGCCAGCTCACCAATCGGAGAAAAACTGTTTTTT. Its translation: CASSPIGEKLFF. The chain employs TRBV18 and TRBJ1-4, with D unclear. Germline CDR1 and CDR2: KGHSH and LQKENI. Trimming left V 2 bases short and J 8 bases short, with 6 bases between. The CDR3 sequence is 12 residues long.